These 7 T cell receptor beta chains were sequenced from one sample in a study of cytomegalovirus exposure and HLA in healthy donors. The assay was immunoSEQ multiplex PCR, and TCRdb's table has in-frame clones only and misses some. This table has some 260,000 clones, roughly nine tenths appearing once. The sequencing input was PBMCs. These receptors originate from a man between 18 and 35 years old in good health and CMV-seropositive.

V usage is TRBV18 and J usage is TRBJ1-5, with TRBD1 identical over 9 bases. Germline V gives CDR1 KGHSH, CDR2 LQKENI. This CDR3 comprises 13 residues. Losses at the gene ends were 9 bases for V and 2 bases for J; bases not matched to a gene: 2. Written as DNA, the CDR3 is TGTGCCAGTACAGGGGGCCGCAATCAGCCCCAGCATTTT. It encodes CASTGGRNQPQHF.

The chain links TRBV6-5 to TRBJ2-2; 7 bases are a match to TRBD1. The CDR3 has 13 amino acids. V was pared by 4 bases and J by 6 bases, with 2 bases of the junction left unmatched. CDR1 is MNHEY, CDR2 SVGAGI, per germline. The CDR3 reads CASSSTGSGELFF. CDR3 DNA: TGTGCCAGCAGTTCGACAGGGTCCGGGGAGCTGTTTTTT.

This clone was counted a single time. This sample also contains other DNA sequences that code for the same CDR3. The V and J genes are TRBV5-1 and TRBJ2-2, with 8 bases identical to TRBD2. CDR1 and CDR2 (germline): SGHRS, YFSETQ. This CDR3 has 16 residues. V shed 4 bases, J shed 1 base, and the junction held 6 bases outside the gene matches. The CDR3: CASSPLAGGNTGELFF. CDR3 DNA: TGCGCCAGCAGCCCCCTGGCGGGAGGGAACACCGGGGAGCTGTTTTTT.

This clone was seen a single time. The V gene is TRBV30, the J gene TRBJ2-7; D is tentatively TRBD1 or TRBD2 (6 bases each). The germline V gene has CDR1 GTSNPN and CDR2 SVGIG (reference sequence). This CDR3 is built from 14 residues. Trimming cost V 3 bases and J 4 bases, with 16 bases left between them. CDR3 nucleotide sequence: TGTGCCTGGAGCTGGGGGCGACTAGGGTACGAGCAGTACTTC. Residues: CAWSWGRLGYEQYF.

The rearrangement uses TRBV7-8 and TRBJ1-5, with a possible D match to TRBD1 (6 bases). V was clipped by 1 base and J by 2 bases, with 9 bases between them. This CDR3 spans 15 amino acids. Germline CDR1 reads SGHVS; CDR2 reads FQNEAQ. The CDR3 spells CASSLGAGGNQPQHF. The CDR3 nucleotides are TGTGCCAGCAGCTTAGGGGCAGGGGGCAATCAGCCCCAGCATTTT.

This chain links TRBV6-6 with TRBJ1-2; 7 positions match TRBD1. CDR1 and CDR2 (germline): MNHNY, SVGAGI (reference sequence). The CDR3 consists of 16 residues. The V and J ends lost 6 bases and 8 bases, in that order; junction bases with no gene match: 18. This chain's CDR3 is CASSRDRQGVSPGYTF. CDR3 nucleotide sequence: TGTGCCAGCAGCCGCGACAGACAGGGTGTCTCCCCCGGCTACACCTTC.

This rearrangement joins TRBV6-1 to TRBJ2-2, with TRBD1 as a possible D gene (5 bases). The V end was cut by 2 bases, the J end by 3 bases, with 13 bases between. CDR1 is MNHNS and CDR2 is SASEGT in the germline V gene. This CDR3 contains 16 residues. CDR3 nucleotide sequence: TGTGCCAGCAGTGAAAGGGGCCTAGTTTACACCGGGGAGCTGTTTTTT. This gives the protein CASSERGLVYTGELFF.